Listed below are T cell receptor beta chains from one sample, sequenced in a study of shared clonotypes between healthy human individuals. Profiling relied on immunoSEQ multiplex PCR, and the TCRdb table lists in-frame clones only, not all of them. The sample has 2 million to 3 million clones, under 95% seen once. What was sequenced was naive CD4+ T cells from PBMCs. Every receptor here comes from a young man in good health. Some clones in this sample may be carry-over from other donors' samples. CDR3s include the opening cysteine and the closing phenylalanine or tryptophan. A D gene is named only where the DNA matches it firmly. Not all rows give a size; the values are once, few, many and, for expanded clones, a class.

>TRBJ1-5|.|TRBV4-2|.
CASSQDERPYSNQPQHF
TGTGCCAGCAGCCAAGACGAAAGGCCCTATAGCAATCAGCCCCAGCATTTT
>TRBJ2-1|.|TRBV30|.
CAWSVQWRQFF
TGTGCCTGGAGTGTACAGTGGAGGCAGTTCTTC
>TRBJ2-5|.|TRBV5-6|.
CASSSRFAGQETQYF
TGTGCCAGCAGCTCTCGATTCGCCGGACAAGAGACCCAGTACTTC
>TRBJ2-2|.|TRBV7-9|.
CASRPGTSNTGELFF
TGTGCCAGCAGGCCCGGGACTTCGAACACCGGGGAGCTGTTTTTT
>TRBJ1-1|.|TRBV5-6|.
CASNLGQANTEAFF
TGTGCCAGCAACCTAGGGCAGGCGAACACTGAAGCTTTCTTT
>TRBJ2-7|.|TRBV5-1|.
CASSRLGQPLDEQYF
TGCGCCAGCAGCCGTCTCGGACAGCCGCTGGACGAGCAGTACTTC
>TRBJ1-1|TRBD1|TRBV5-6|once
CASSFFGRGAEAFF
TGTGCCAGCAGCTTCTTCGGCAGGGGGGCTGAAGCTTTCTTT
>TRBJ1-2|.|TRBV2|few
CASTEARGYTF
TGTGCCAGCACGGAGGCGCGGGGCTACACCTTC
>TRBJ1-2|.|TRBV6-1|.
CASRILRGQGFGYTF
TGTGCCAGCAGAATCCTTCGGGGGCAGGGTTTTGGCTACACCTTC
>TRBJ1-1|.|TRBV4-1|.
CASSQNQGRNTEAFF
TGCGCCAGCAGCCAAAATCAGGGCCGAAACACTGAAGCTTTCTTT
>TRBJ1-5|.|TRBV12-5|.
CASGRESRGSSNQPQHF
TGTGCTAGTGGCCGAGAGAGCAGGGGCTCTAGCAATCAGCCCCAGCATTTT
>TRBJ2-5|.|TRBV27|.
CASSPLGVFETQYF
TGTGCCAGCAGCCCCCTAGGCGTTTTTGAGACCCAGTACTTC
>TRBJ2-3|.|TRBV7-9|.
CASSPIPTGLYTQYF
TGTGCCAGCAGCCCCATTCCCACGGGACTGTATACGCAGTATTTT
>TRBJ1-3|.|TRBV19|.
CASIPGGGSGNTIYF
TGTGCCAGTATCCCGGGAGGCGGCTCTGGAAACACCATATATTTT
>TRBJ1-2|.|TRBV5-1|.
CASSLIPGQNYGYTF
TGCGCCAGCAGCTTAATACCGGGGCAGAACTATGGCTACACCTTC